This paragraph covers one TCR beta chain sequence. What it binds is unknown. The PCR was carried out with 60 Vbeta primers and 13 Jbeta primers. Sequencing was performed with immunoSEQ multiplex PCR; in TCRdb, only in-frame clones are kept and a portion is missing. The profile covers about 190,000 clones, with roughly 80% appearing a single time and 3.8% taken by the ten largest. This specimen belongs to a study of cytomegalovirus exposure and HLA in healthy donors. V was clipped by 6 bases and J by 3 bases, with 9 bases between them. The germline V gene has CDR1 SGDLS and CDR2 YYNGEE. The CDR3 has 13 amino acids. Study outcomes and limitations: Sequencing depth roughly uniform across donors was assumed in presence/absence analyses.

The sample consisted of PBMCs. The TCR sequence derives from a man aged 50-59 years in good health and CMV-seronegative. The chain uses TRBV9 and TRBJ2-2; D might be TRBD2 (5 bases). As DNA, the CDR3 is TGTGCCAGCAAAGAGAGGGACACCGGGGAGCTGTTTTTT. Translated: CASKERDTGELFF.